The entry that follows covers one T cell receptor beta chain sequence. Its matching antigen is unknown. PCR primers comprised 60 Vbeta and 13 Jbeta primers. Sequencing used immunoSEQ multiplex PCR; TCRdb keeps in-frame clones, though not all of them. The repertoire holds about 170,000 clones, with roughly 78% as singletons. Germline-derived CDR1 and CDR2 are SGHRS and YFSETQ. V was trimmed by 1 base and J by 6 bases, leaving 11 bases between them. The CDR3 consists of 13 residues. This sample is drawn from a study of cytomegalovirus exposure and HLA in healthy donors. General observations from the study: As was reported, the HLA-A and HLA-B alleles of most subjects were accurately predicted from TCR beta sequences.

The receptor comes from a woman aged 45-65 years in good health and CMV-seropositive. The chain employs TRBV5-1 and TRBJ2-7; D is perhaps TRBD1 (5 bases). Material for sequencing was PBMCs. In DNA, the CDR3 is TGCGCCAGCAGCTTGTCAAGGACACCCGAGCAGTACTTC. Translation gives CASSLSRTPEQYF. Full variable domain (missing parts from reference TRBV5-1 and TRBJ2-7): KAGVTQTPRYLIKTRGQQVTLSCSPISGHRSVSWYQQTPGQGLQFLFEYFSETQRNKGNFPGRFSGRQFSNSRSEMNVSTLELGDSALYLCASSLSRTPEQYFGPGTRLTVT.